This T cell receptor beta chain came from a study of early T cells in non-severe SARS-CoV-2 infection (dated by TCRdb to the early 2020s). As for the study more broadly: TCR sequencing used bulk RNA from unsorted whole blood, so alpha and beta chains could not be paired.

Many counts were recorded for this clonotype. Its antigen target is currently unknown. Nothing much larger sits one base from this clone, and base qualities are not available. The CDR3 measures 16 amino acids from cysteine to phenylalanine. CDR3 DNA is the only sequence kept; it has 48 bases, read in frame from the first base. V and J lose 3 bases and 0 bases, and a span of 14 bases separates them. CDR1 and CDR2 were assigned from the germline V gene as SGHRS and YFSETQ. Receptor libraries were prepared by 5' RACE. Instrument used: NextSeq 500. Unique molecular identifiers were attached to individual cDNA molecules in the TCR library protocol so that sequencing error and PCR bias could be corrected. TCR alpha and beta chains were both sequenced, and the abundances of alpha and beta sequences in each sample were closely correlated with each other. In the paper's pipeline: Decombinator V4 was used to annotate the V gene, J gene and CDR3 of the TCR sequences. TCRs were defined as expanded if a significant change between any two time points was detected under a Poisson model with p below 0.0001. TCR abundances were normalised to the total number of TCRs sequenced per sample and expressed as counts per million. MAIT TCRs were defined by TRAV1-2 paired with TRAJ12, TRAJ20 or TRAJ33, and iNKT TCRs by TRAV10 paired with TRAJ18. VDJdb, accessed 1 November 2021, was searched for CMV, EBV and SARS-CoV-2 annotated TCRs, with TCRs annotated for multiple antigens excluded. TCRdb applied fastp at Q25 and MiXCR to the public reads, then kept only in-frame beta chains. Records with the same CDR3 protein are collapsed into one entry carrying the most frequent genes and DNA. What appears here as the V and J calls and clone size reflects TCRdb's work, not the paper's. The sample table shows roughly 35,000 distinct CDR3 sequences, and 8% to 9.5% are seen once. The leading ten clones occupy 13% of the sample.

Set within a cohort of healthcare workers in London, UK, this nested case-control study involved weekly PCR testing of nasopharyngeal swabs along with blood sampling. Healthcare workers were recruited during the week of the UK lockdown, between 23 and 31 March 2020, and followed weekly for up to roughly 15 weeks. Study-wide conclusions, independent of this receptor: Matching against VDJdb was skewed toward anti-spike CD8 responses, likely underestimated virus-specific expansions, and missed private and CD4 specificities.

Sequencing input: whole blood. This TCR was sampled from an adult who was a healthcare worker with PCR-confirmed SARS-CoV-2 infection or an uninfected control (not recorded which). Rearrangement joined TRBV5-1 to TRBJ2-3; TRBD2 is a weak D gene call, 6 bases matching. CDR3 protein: CASSSAGWTSTDTQYF. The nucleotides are TGCGCCAGCAGCTCTGCGGGATGGACTAGCACAGATACGCAGTATTTT.